This TCR beta chain was identified during a study of T cell repertoires in cytomegalovirus infection. TCRdb re-derived calls from the reads in MiXCR, one entry per CDR3 protein. The sample has 170,000 or so distinct CDR3 sequences; roughly an eighth are singletons. V shed 0 bases, J shed 7 bases, and the junction held 11 bases outside the gene matches. The CDR3 runs to 17 residues. Germline CDR1 is MNHEY and CDR2 is SVGEGT. There are many counts of this clonotype. Sequencing used PBMCs. The clonotype comes from a human donor in good health (CMV status not recorded). Some clones in this sample may be carry-over from other donors' samples. The chain uses TRBV6-2 or TRBV6-3 and TRBJ2-1, with 8 nucleotides matching TRBD1. CDR3 protein: CASSYSGMDRDENEQFF. CDR3 in DNA: TGTGCCAGCAGTTACTCGGGTATGGACAGGGACGAGAATGAGCAGTTCTTC.